A single sample is the source of the 32 T cell receptor beta chains below, sequenced in a study of OX40 agonist ivuxolimab in advanced cancers. The assay was immunoSEQ multiplex PCR, and TCRdb's table has in-frame clones only and misses some. The sample shows 55,000 to 80,000 clones, about 88% of them seen only once. This specimen was CD4+ or CD8+ T cells sorted from blood, taken in a trial of the OX40 agonist ivuxolimab. These receptors all stem from an adult with an advanced solid tumor such as melanoma, head and neck, liver or kidney cancer.

CDR3 coding DNA: TGTGCCAGCGGGCTAGCGGGGTACGAGCAGTACTTC. Protein: CASGLAGYEQYF. The chain links TRBV9 to TRBJ2-7; 9 nucleotides line up with TRBD2. CDR3 length: 12 residues. Germline values: CDR1 SGDLS, CDR2 YYNGEE. The V and J ends lost 7 bases and 4 bases, in that order; junction bases with no gene match: 3.

The J gene is TRBJ2-7, the V gene TRBV6-5, with D unclear. Trimming took 2 bases from V and 1 from J, leaving 9 bases between them. The CDR3 length is 14 residues. From germline, CDR1 is MNHEY and CDR2 SVGAGI. The CDR3 reads CASSYPGPSYEQYF. CDR3 coding DNA: TGTGCCAGCAGTTACCCCGGGCCTTCCTACGAGCAGTACTTC.

The V call is TRBV11-3, the J call TRBJ2-2; TRBD2 might be the D (6 bases). Germline V gives CDR1 SGHNT, CDR2 YENEEA. Trimming took off 3 bases at V and 5 bases at J, with 7 bases between the two ends. The CDR3 extends over 13 amino acids. DNA for the CDR3: TGTGCCAGCAGCTTCGGGGGAACCGGGGAGCTGTTTTTT. It is translated as CASSFGGTGELFF.

This rearrangement joins TRBV27 to TRBJ1-1; tentatively, D is TRBD1 (6 bases). V was clipped by 1 base and J by 6 bases, with 18 bases between them. This CDR3 has 16 residues. Germline V gene sequence: CDR1 MNHEY, CDR2 SMNVEV (reference sequence). In nucleotides, the CDR3 is TGTGCCAGCAGTTTATTATCGGCGGGGGCCCGCGCTGAAGCTTTCTTT. It encodes CASSLLSAGARAEAFF.

This clone showed up just once. CDR3 loop: CAWNPVNRVTEAFF. The CDR3 DNA is TGTGCCTGGAACCCCGTGAACAGGGTGACTGAAGCTTTCTTT. The genes are TRBV30 and TRBJ1-1; the D gene is possibly TRBD1 (6 bases). The germline V gene has CDR1 GTSNPN and CDR2 SVGIG (reference sequence). V was trimmed by 4 bases and J by 5 bases, leaving 17 bases between them. CDR3 length equals 14 residues.

The chain carries TRBV7-2 and TRBJ1-5; maybe TRBD1 (6 bases). CDR1 and CDR2 from the germline V gene are SGHTA and FQGNSA. The CDR3 length is 17 residues. Trimming pared 2 bases from V and 6 bases from J, leaving 20 bases between. Here the CDR3 DNA reads TGTGCCAGCAGCTTAAATAGTCAAATCGGGGGCGTTCAGCCCCAGCATTTT. Translated: CASSLNSQIGGVQPQHF.

The chain recombines TRBV4-2 with TRBJ1-2; D call uncertain. The CDR3 is made up of 16 amino acids. Between the trimmed V and J ends, which lost 1 base and 4 bases, there was a span of 16 bases. Germline lookup yields CDR1 LGHNA and CDR2 YNFKEQ. Written as DNA, the CDR3 is TGTGCCAGCAGCCAAGCGTACGCCCAGGAGTCCTATGGCTACACCTTC. Amino acid sequence: CASSQAYAQESYGYTF.

V gene TRBV10-3 combines with J gene TRBJ1-1; perhaps TRBD1 as D (5 bases). Trimming left V 3 bases short and J 4 bases short, with 9 bases between. In germline, CDR1 is ENHRY, CDR2 SYGVKD. The CDR3 totals 13 residues. The CDR3 loop is CAISEGRVTEAFF. In DNA form, the CDR3 reads TGTGCCATCAGTGAAGGCAGGGTCACTGAAGCTTTCTTT.

The genes are TRBV14 and TRBJ2-1; D is undetermined. The CDR3 consists of 12 residues. Germline CDR1 reads SGHDN; CDR2 reads FVKESK. V lost 1 base, J lost 9 bases, and 7 bases lay in between. In DNA, the CDR3 is TGTGCCAGCAGCCAAGGGCTAAGTGAGCAGTTCTTC. Amino acids: CASSQGLSEQFF.

This chain links TRBV20-1 with TRBJ2-1, with D unclear. Germline V lookup: CDR1 DFQATT, CDR2 SNEGSKA (reference sequence). CDR3 length: 11 amino acids. V lost 5 bases to trimming and J lost 6 bases, with 8 bases between them. The CDR3 bases are TGCAGTGCTTCCCCAGGCAATGAGCAGTTCTTC. Its translation: CSASPGNEQFF.

This clone showed up just once. The rearrangement uses TRBV6-5 and TRBJ2-7; 11 nucleotides align to TRBD2. J lost 2 bases, V lost 4 bases, and 4 bases had no gene match. The germline V gene encodes CDR1 MNHEY and CDR2 SVGAGI. The CDR3 extends over 15 amino acids. The CDR3 region has the DNA TGTGCCAGCAGTTTTAGCGGGAGGGTCCCCTACGAGCAGTACTTC. Translation gives CASSFSGRVPYEQYF.

V is TRBV5-1 and J is TRBJ2-6; TRBD1 matches at 7 bases. The CDR3 spans 18 residues. Germline V CDR1 and CDR2: SGHRS, YFSETQ. J was trimmed by 1 base and V by 0 bases; bases with no gene match: 7. CDR3 region: CASSLADRSGSGANVLTF. CDR3 DNA: TGCGCCAGCAGCTTGGCGGACAGGAGTGGGTCTGGGGCCAACGTCCTGACTTTC.

This clone was detected once. This sequence joins TRBV4-3 and TRBJ2-7; maybe TRBD2 (6 bases). Germline values: CDR1 LGHNA, CDR2 YSLEER. V lost 4 bases to trimming and J lost 5 bases, with 12 bases between them. CDR3 length: 13 amino acids. CDR3 in DNA: TGCGCCAGCAGCCGTCAAGGAGGGGACGAGCAGTACTTC. This sequence encodes CASSRQGGDEQYF.

The V and J genes are TRBV9 and TRBJ1-3; 7 bases fit TRBD1. V lost 4 bases and J lost 4; bases outside the gene matches: 8. The CDR3 spans 15 residues. Germline CDR1 reads SGDLS; CDR2 reads YYNGEE. The chain's CDR3 is CASSRQGLEGNTIYF. The CDR3 nucleotides are TGTGCCAGCAGCAGACAGGGCCTAGAAGGAAACACCATATATTTT. Complete variable domain (other parts from reference TRBV9 and TRBJ1-3): DSGVTQTPKHLITATGQRVTLRCSPRSGDLSVYWYQQSLDQGLQFLIQYYNGEERAKGNILERFSAQQFPDLHSELNLSSLELGDSALYFCASSRQGLEGNTIYFGEGSWLTVV.

About this clone: A junction end diverges from the germline sequence, so it may reflect a read error. The gene calls are TRBV19 and TRBJ2-1; D is undetermined. This CDR3 comprises 13 residues. CDR1 is LNHDA and CDR2 is SQIVND in the germline V gene (reference sequence). The CDR3 region is CASSIDPRRERFF. The CDR3 nucleotides are TGTGCCAGTAGTATAGATCCCCGTAGAGAGCGGTTCTTC.

This chain connects TRBV5-1 to TRBJ2-1, with 7 bases that match TRBD1. The CDR3 is 15 residues long. V shed 6 bases and J 5 bases; nucleotides not matched to a gene: 11. CDR1 is SGHRS and CDR2 is YFSETQ in the germline V gene. For the CDR3, the DNA is TGCGCCAGCACCCCAACCGGGACAGCTAACAATGAGCAGTTCTTC. Translation: CASTPTGTANNEQFF.

The V gene is TRBV7-2, the J gene TRBJ2-7; 9 bases are a match to TRBD2. The CDR3 spans 16 residues. Germline assignment: CDR1 SGHTA and CDR2 FQGNSA. The junction had 9 bases not matched to a gene; V was cut back by 2 bases and J by 4 bases. The CDR3 protein is CASSLHSGSFRYEQYF. CDR3 DNA sequence: TGTGCCAGCAGCTTACATAGCGGGAGTTTTAGGTACGAGCAGTACTTC.

V and J are TRBV30 and TRBJ1-5; D uncertain. Trimming cost V 0 bases and J 4 bases, with 13 bases left between them. In germline, CDR1 is GTSNPN, CDR2 SVGIG (reference sequence). The CDR3 runs 15 residues. DNA of the CDR3: TGTGCCTGGAGTGTAAAAAGGGAAGGGAATCAGCCCCAGCATTTT. Its protein product is CAWSVKREGNQPQHF. Drawing the rest from reference TRBV30 and TRBJ1-5, the complete variable domain is SQTIHQWPATLVQPVGSPLSLECTVEGTSNPNLYWYRQAAGRGLQLLFYSVGIGQISSEVPQNLSASRPQDRQFILSSKKLLLSDSGFYLCAWSVKREGNQPQHFGDGTRLSIL.

The chain is built from TRBV6-1 and TRBJ1-5; possible D gene TRBD1, 6 bases. The CDR3 is 13 amino acids. From germline, CDR1 is MNHNS and CDR2 SASEGT. The V and J ends lost 8 bases and 3 bases respectively, with 11 bases between them. The CDR3, as DNA: TGTGCCAGCGAGGGACACCTCAATCAGCCCCAGCATTTT. This encodes CASEGHLNQPQHF.

The chain is built from TRBV10-3 and TRBJ1-2, with TRBD1 as a possible D gene (6 bases). This CDR3 is 12 amino acids long. Germline CDR1 ENHRY, CDR2 SYGVKD. V lost 3 bases, J lost 14 bases, and 16 bases lay in between. For the CDR3, the DNA is TGTGCCATCAGTGATTCGGGCAGGGGTTTTACCTTC. Translation: CAISDSGRGFTF.

The chain couples TRBV7-9 to TRBJ1-5; D is unresolved. Germline V gene data show CDR1 as SEHNR and CDR2 as FQNEAQ (reference sequence). The CDR3 covers 12 residues. V gave up 1 base and J gave up 9 bases, with 7 bases separating them. The CDR3 is CASSLGGRPQHF. The CDR3 coding sequence is TGTGCCAGCAGCTTAGGAGGGAGGCCCCAGCATTTT.

This sequence joins TRBV5-5 and TRBJ2-1; D uncertain. V lost 0 bases and J lost 0, with 10 bases in between. The CDR3 sequence is 16 residues long. Germline V gene data show CDR1 as SGHKS and CDR2 as YYEKEE (reference sequence). This CDR3 is CASSLGLMSSYNEQFF. As DNA, the CDR3 is TGTGCCAGCAGCTTGGGACTCATGAGCTCCTACAATGAGCAGTTCTTC.

The chain combines TRBV5-1 with TRBJ2-7; 8 bases match TRBD1. CDR3 length: 15 residues. The germline gives CDR1 SGHRS, CDR2 YFSETQ. Germline trimming cut 5 bases from V and 2 bases from J; bases unmatched to any gene: 9. This chain's CDR3 is CASSYTGTGAYEQYF. The CDR3 DNA is TGCGCCAGCAGTTACACCGGGACAGGAGCCTACGAGCAGTACTTC.

The CDR3 coding sequence is TGCGCCAGCAGCCAAGATACGGGTCAGAGGACCGGGGAGCTGTTTTTT. Its translation is CASSQDTGQRTGELFF. The chain recombines TRBV4-3 with TRBJ2-2; D call uncertain. This CDR3 contains 16 residues. V gave up 0 bases and J gave up 5 bases, with 13 bases separating them. The germline V gene has CDR1 LGHNA and CDR2 YSLEER.

This chain uses TRBV19 with TRBJ1-2; D possibly corresponds to TRBD1 (5 bases). Germline lookup yields CDR1 LNHDA and CDR2 SQIVND (reference sequence). The CDR3 contains 13 residues. The germline V and J ends were trimmed by 4 bases and 4 bases, with 10 bases remaining between them. The CDR3 sequence is CASSRGLIYGYTF. CDR3 bases: TGTGCCAGTAGTAGGGGACTGATCTATGGCTACACCTTC.

J is TRBJ1-6 and V is TRBV9; 8 bases align to TRBD1. The CDR3 totals 15 residues. Germline V lookup: CDR1 SGDLS, CDR2 YYNGEE. The V segment lost 4 bases and the J segment 10 bases; nucleotides outside the gene matches: 10. The CDR3, as DNA: TGTGCCAGCAGCCCATGGACAGGGAAGGAGTCACCCCTCCACTTT. Amino acids: CASSPWTGKESPLHF.

The chain links TRBV29-1 to TRBJ1-1; a weak D match, TRBD1 (5 bases). The CDR3 contains 13 residues. Between the trimmed V and J ends, which lost 5 bases and 1 base, there was a span of 11 bases. The germline V gene encodes CDR1 SQVTM and CDR2 ANQGSEA. CDR3 residues: CSVKGTTNTEAFF. The CDR3 nucleotides read TGCAGCGTTAAGGGGACGACGAACACTGAAGCTTTCTTT.

This sequence joins TRBV7-2 and TRBJ1-5; 7 bases are a match to TRBD1. J was trimmed by 6 bases and V by 2 bases; bases with no gene match: 7. CDR1 SGHTA and CDR2 FQGNSA come from the germline V gene. The CDR3 has 15 residues. The CDR3 protein is CASSLFGTVGQPQHF. The CDR3 nucleotides read TGTGCCAGCAGCTTATTTGGGACAGTGGGTCAGCCCCAGCATTTT.

The chain joins TRBV11-3 to TRBJ2-7; either TRBD1 or TRBD2 may fit D (5 bases each). The germline gives CDR1 SGHNT, CDR2 YENEEA. Trimming removed 1 base at V and 6 bases at J, with 19 bases between. The CDR3 loop spans 16 amino acids. The CDR3 here is CASSLGARDPRGEQYF. CDR3 sequence (DNA): TGTGCCAGCAGCTTAGGAGCCCGGGACCCCCGGGGCGAGCAGTACTTC.

CDR3 nucleotides: TGTGCCAGCTCATGGGGACTAGCGCATAGCATGGGGCAATACGAGCAGTACTTC. This encodes CASSWGLAHSMGQYEQYF. The chain employs TRBV18 and TRBJ2-7; 10 bases fit TRBD2. J lost 4 bases, V lost 5 bases, and 17 bases had no gene match. The CDR3 has 18 amino acids. Germline V CDR1 and CDR2: KGHSH, LQKENI. Supplemented by reference TRBV18 and TRBJ2-7, the full variable domain reads NAGVMQNPRHLVRRRGQEARLRCSPMKGHSHVYWYRQLPEEGLKFMVYLQKENIIDESGMPKERFSAEFPKEGPSILRIQQVVRGDSAAYFCASSWGLAHSMGQYEQYFGPGTRLTVT.

This clone was recorded a few times. The rearrangement uses TRBV19 and TRBJ1-1; D not resolved. Trimming took 5 bases from V and 4 from J, leaving 14 bases between them. This CDR3 is 14 amino acids long. The V gene's germline CDR1 is LNHDA and CDR2 SQIVND (reference sequence). The CDR3 is CASSARGGSTEAFF. The CDR3 coding sequence is TGTGCCAGTAGTGCCCGTGGCGGTTCCACTGAAGCTTTCTTT.

This rearrangement joins TRBV6-1 to TRBJ1-3; TRBD1 aligns across 10 bases. The germline CDR1 and CDR2 sequences are MNHNS and SASEGT. The CDR3 contains 14 residues. V trimming: 9 bases; J trimming: 7 bases; junction bases outside the gene matches: 9. The CDR3 sequence: CASRRDRGSNTIYF. CDR3 nucleotides: TGTGCCAGTAGGCGGGACAGGGGTAGTAACACCATATATTTT.